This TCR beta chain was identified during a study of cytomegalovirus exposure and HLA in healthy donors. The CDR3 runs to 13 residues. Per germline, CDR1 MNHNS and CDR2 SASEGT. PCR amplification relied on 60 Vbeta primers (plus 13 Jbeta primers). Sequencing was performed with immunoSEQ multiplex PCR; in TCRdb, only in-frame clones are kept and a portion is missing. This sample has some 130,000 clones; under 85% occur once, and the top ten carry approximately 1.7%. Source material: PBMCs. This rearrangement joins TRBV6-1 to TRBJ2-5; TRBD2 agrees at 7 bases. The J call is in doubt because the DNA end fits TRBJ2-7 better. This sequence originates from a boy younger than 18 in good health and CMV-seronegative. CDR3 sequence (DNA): TGTGCCAGCGGGCTAGCGGTATCCTACGAGCAGTACTTC. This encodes CASGLAVSYEQYF.